The 26 T cell receptor beta chains in this list originate from one sample, sequenced in a study of blood T cell repertoires in COVID-19. The data were produced by immunoSEQ multiplex PCR, yet TCRdb's version contains in-frame clones alone and is incomplete. The data contain fewer than 100,000 clones, around 87% of them singletons. Sequenced: peripheral blood. These receptors were taken from a human donor with acute or convalescent COVID-19. The donor label of this sample is uncertain.

The chain joins TRBV4-1 to TRBJ1-4; possibly TRBD1 for D (5 bases). Trimming shortened V by 1 base and J by 8 bases, and 14 bases separated the two germline ends. The CDR3 totals 15 residues. Germline assignment: CDR1 MGHRA and CDR2 YSYEKL. Here the CDR3 reads CASSQVGVRGEKLFF. Here the CDR3 DNA reads TGCGCCAGCAGCCAAGTAGGGGTCCGGGGGGAAAAACTGTTTTTT.

The genes are TRBV7-9 and TRBJ2-2; D may be TRBD1 (6 bases). Trimming left V 3 bases short and J 3 bases short, with 11 bases between. The CDR3 length is 15 residues. The germline CDR1 and CDR2 sequences are SEHNR and FQNEAQ (reference sequence). CDR3 sequence: CASSFGTSYTGELFF. CDR3 DNA sequence: TGTGCCAGCAGCTTTGGGACATCTTACACCGGGGAGCTGTTTTTT.

The V call is TRBV4-2, the J call TRBJ2-1; 10 bases are shared with TRBD2. Trimming removed 0 bases from V and 4 bases from J; junction bases left unmatched: 3. The CDR3 loop spans 16 amino acids. CDR1 and CDR2 (germline): LGHNA, YNFKEQ. The CDR3 loop is CASSQDRAGGYNEQFF. The CDR3 coding sequence is TGTGCCAGCAGCCAAGACCGAGCGGGGGGGTACAATGAGCAGTTCTTC.

The genes are TRBV27 and TRBJ1-2; a weak D match, TRBD1 (5 bases). Trimming cost V 0 bases and J 2 bases, with 22 bases left between them. This CDR3 contains 19 residues. CDR1 MNHEY and CDR2 SMNVEV come from the germline V gene (reference sequence). The CDR3 DNA is TGTGCCAGCAGTTTATCGACTCTCCAGGCCGGGGGTGTGAACTATGGCTACACCTTC. It specifies CASSLSTLQAGGVNYGYTF.

The chain carries TRBV2 and TRBJ1-1; 8 bases are shared with TRBD1. Germline CDR1 SNHLY, CDR2 FYNNEI. The CDR3 contains 12 residues. The junction had 4 bases not matched to a gene; V was cut back by 6 bases and J by 7 bases. CDR3 DNA sequence: TGTGCCAGCAGAAGAGACAGGGGTGAAGCTTTCTTT. Translated: CASRRDRGEAFF.

This chain joins TRBV11-2 and TRBJ1-2, with D possibly matching TRBD1 (5 bases). V shed 3 bases and J shed 2 bases, with 7 bases lying between them. The CDR3 contains 13 residues. The V gene's germline CDR1 is SGHAT and CDR2 FQNNGV. CDR3 region: CASSFQGNYGYTF. The CDR3 region has the DNA TGTGCCAGCAGCTTCCAGGGCAACTATGGCTACACCTTC.

The V gene is TRBV2, the J gene TRBJ1-5, with D hard to call. Germline V gene lookup returns CDR1 SNHLY and CDR2 FYNNEI. V was clipped by 2 bases and J by 0 bases, with 8 bases between them. This CDR3 has 15 amino acids. This CDR3 is CASSELSYSNQPQHF. The CDR3 nucleotides read TGTGCCAGCAGTGAACTTAGTTATAGCAATCAGCCCCAGCATTTT.

This clone appeared a few times. V and J are TRBV5-1 and TRBJ2-6; D is ambiguous. Trimming removed 1 base at V and 0 bases at J, with 11 bases between. Germline CDR1 and CDR2: SGHRS and YFSETQ. The CDR3 covers 17 residues. CDR3 DNA: TGCGCCAGCAGCTTGAGAGTCCTCCTCTCTGGGGCCAACGTCCTGACTTTC. The encoded protein is CASSLRVLLSGANVLTF.

The chain combines TRBV7-9 with TRBJ1-1; no definite D call. The CDR3 extends over 13 amino acids. V was cut by 1 base and J by 2 bases, with 5 bases left in between. The germline V gene encodes CDR1 SEHNR and CDR2 FQNEAQ (reference sequence). CDR3 residues: CASSLVVNTEAFF. The DNA for the CDR3 is TGTGCCAGCAGCTTAGTTGTAAACACTGAAGCTTTCTTT.

The rearrangement links TRBV19 to TRBJ2-5; D unclear. Trimming took off 4 bases at V and 0 bases at J, with 3 bases between the two ends. Germline V CDR1 and CDR2: LNHDA, SQIVND (reference sequence). This CDR3 spans 12 amino acids. CDR3 residues: CASSNNQETQYF. CDR3 nucleotides: TGTGCCAGTAGTAATAACCAAGAGACCCAGTACTTC.

The gene calls are TRBV5-4 and TRBJ1-2, with D unclear. The CDR3 has 15 residues. Germline-derived CDR1 and CDR2 are SGHNT and YYREEE (reference sequence). V lost 0 bases to trimming and J lost 0 bases, with 9 bases between them. The CDR3 region has the DNA TGTGCCAGCAGCTTGGGACGGGTTTCTAACTATGGCTACACCTTC. It translates to CASSLGRVSNYGYTF.

This clone came up a few times. The chain employs TRBV5-4 and TRBJ2-1; no clear D gene. Germline loops: CDR1 SGHNT, CDR2 YYREEE (reference sequence). Between the trimmed V and J ends, which lost 4 bases and 4 bases, there was a span of 3 bases. The CDR3 spans 11 residues. For the CDR3, the DNA is TGTGCCAGCAGCCAGTACAATGAGCAGTTCTTC. Translated, it gives CASSQYNEQFF.

The chain is built from TRBV19 and TRBJ1-6, with TRBD1 matching 7 bases. Germline-derived CDR1 and CDR2 are LNHDA and SQIVND (reference sequence). Trimming at V came to 3 bases and at J to 11 bases, leaving 4 bases not matched to a gene. This CDR3 comprises 13 residues. The CDR3 nucleotides are TGTGCCAGTAGTATCGACAGGGCGGCACCCCTCCACTTT. It encodes CASSIDRAAPLHF. Full variable domain (outside the CDR3, taken from reference TRBV19 and TRBJ1-6): DGGITQSPKYLFRKEGQNVTLSCEQNLNHDAMYWYRQDPGQGLRLIYYSQIVNDFQKGDIAEGYSVSREKKESFPLTVTSAQKNPTAFYLCASSIDRAAPLHFGNGTRLTVT.

There are a few counts of this clone. The CDR3 nucleotides read TGTGCCAGCAGTGATAGGGCCAGGGGGCTTAACTATGGCTACACCTTC. As protein: CASSDRARGLNYGYTF. J is TRBJ1-2 and V is TRBV2; 8 nucleotides line up with TRBD1. Losses at the gene ends were 3 bases for V and 1 base for J; bases not matched to a gene: 7. Germline-derived CDR1 and CDR2 are SNHLY and FYNNEI. The CDR3 consists of 16 residues.

This chain links TRBV30 with TRBJ1-4, with TRBD1 as a possible D gene (6 bases). Per the germline V gene, CDR1 is GTSNPN and CDR2 is SVGIG (reference sequence). This CDR3 is built from 15 residues. With 3 bases removed from V and 8 bases from J, the gap between germline ends came to 19 bases. The CDR3 reads CAWRPLGQGSEKLFF. CDR3 DNA sequence: TGTGCCTGGAGGCCACTGGGCCAGGGGAGCGAAAAACTGTTTTTT.

This clone has a single count. The chain has TRBV6-5 and TRBJ2-7; TRBD2 matches at 9 bases. V dropped 6 bases and J dropped 4; count of bases not matched to a gene: 7. Germline V lookup: CDR1 MNHEY, CDR2 SVGAGI. The CDR3 runs 14 residues. For the CDR3, the DNA is TGTGCCAGCAGCGCCGCGGGGGGGTTATACGAGCAGTACTTC. It is translated as CASSAAGGLYEQYF.

V gene TRBV9 combines with J gene TRBJ1-1; tentatively, D is TRBD1 (6 bases). The CDR3 length is 13 residues. Germline V gene lookup returns CDR1 SGDLS and CDR2 YYNGEE. The V and J ends lost 4 bases and 5 bases respectively, with 12 bases between them. The CDR3 DNA follows: TGTGCCAGCAGCACAAACAGGGATACTGAAGCTTTCTTT. It encodes CASSTNRDTEAFF.

The J gene is TRBJ1-6, the V gene TRBV7-8, with 8 bases that match TRBD1. This CDR3 region has 14 residues. Germline V gene data show CDR1 as SGHVS and CDR2 as FQNEAQ. The V gene end was trimmed by 1 base and the J gene end by 9 bases; junction bases not matched to a gene: 2. CDR3 in amino acids: CASSLGRGRSPLHF. The DNA of the CDR3 is TGTGCCAGCAGCTTAGGCAGGGGGCGTTCACCCCTCCACTTT.

The rearrangement links TRBV19 to TRBJ2-7; TRBD2 might be the D (5 bases). Trimming removed 0 bases from V and 8 bases from J, with 14 bases in between. The germline CDR1 and CDR2 sequences are LNHDA and SQIVND (reference sequence). This CDR3 region has 14 residues. The CDR3 DNA sequence: TGTGCCAGTAGTATAGATCCCATAGGAGGCCAGCAGTACTTC. Its translation: CASSIDPIGGQQYF. The complete variable domain, with remaining parts taken from reference TRBV19 and TRBJ2-7, reads DGGITQSPKYLFRKEGQNVTLSCEQNLNHDAMYWYRQDPGQGLRLIYYSQIVNDFQKGDIAEGYSVSREKKESFPLTVTSAQKNPTAFYLCASSIDPIGGQQYFGPGTRLTVT.

The chain uses TRBV19 and TRBJ1-4; no clear D. Deletions cut 4 bases from V and 7 bases from J, with 19 bases between. This CDR3 has 16 amino acids. Germline-derived CDR1 and CDR2 are LNHDA and SQIVND (reference sequence). CDR3 residues: CASSKWQPGRGEKLFF. The CDR3 DNA follows: TGTGCCAGTAGTAAGTGGCAGCCCGGGCGGGGTGAAAAACTGTTTTTT.

The gene calls are TRBV6-6 and TRBJ2-2; a possible D gene is TRBD2 (7 bases). The V gene lost 5 bases and the J gene lost 3 bases, with 16 bases spanning the gap. The germline CDR1 and CDR2 sequences are MNHNY and SVGAGI (reference sequence). CDR3 size: 16 residues. Here the CDR3 reads CASSLRGAGDTGELFF. In DNA form, the CDR3 reads TGTGCCAGCAGTCTTCGGGGGGCAGGGGACACCGGGGAGCTGTTTTTT.

CDR3 residues: CASSPNFLASLDEQFF. The CDR3 bases are TGCGCCAGCAGCCCAAATTTTCTAGCGTCATTGGATGAGCAGTTCTTC. V usage is TRBV5-1 and J usage is TRBJ2-1; D is perhaps TRBD2 (6 bases). Trimming pared 4 bases from V and 8 bases from J, leaving 22 bases between. This CDR3 contains 16 residues. Germline assignment: CDR1 SGHRS and CDR2 YFSETQ.

This sequence joins TRBV2 and TRBJ2-7; a possible D gene is TRBD1 (5 bases). Germline V gene sequence: CDR1 SNHLY, CDR2 FYNNEI. The germline V and J ends were trimmed by 11 bases and 4 bases, with 18 bases remaining between them. The CDR3 spans 13 residues. CDR3 in DNA: TGTGCCGGTGGGGCAGGGAATCTGTACGAGCAGTACTTC. Protein sequence: CAGGAGNLYEQYF.

In nucleotides, the CDR3 is TGTGCCAGCAGCCATATCGGGGATGGCTACACCTTC. Protein product: CASSHIGDGYTF. The chain joins TRBV3-1 (or the pseudogene TRBV3-2) to TRBJ1-2; D not certain. V shed 3 bases and J shed 6 bases, with 8 bases lying between them. This CDR3 has 12 amino acids. Germline values: CDR1 LGHDT, CDR2 YNNKEL (reference sequence).

A single count supports this clone. The chain carries TRBV5-1 and TRBJ2-2; the D gene is possibly TRBD1 (5 bases). Trimming cost V 1 base and J 4 bases, with 8 bases left between them. The CDR3 sequence is 14 residues long. Germline V gene sequence: CDR1 SGHRS, CDR2 YFSETQ. CDR3 DNA sequence: TGCGCCAGCAGCTTGTATGGGGCCACCGGGGAGCTGTTTTTT. Its translation is CASSLYGATGELFF.

The chain recombines TRBV28 with TRBJ1-2, with 9 bases fitting TRBD1. Germline V lookup: CDR1 MDHEN, CDR2 SYDVKM. The CDR3 runs 15 residues. The V and J ends lost 7 bases and 8 bases, in that order; junction bases with no gene match: 14. CDR3 sequence reads: CASTDLPGTGKGYTF. In DNA, the CDR3 is TGTGCCAGCACCGACCTCCCCGGGACAGGGAAGGGCTACACCTTC.